The rows below give T cell receptor beta chains drawn from one sample of a study of blood T cell repertoires in COVID-19. The repertoire was sequenced with immunoSEQ multiplex PCR; TCRdb's copy has only in-frame clones and lacks some. Here the sample spans fewer than 300,000 clones, roughly 90% being singletons. Sequences were obtained from PBMCs or T cells enriched from blood (not recorded which). All receptors derive from a woman in her twenties or thirties who had recovered from COVID-19. The CDR3 runs from the conserved cysteine through the conserved F or W. A D gene is named only where the DNA matches it firmly. Not all rows give a size; the values are once, few, many and, for expanded clones, a class.

>TRBJ1-1|NA|TRBV13|NA
TGTGCCAGCAGCACCCCAGGCGCTGAAGCTTTCTTT
CASSTPGAEAFF
>TRBJ1-5|TRBD1|TRBV6-5|NA
TGTGCCTCCCGGGACAGTCGGAATCAGCCCCAGCATTTT
CASRDSRNQPQHF
>TRBJ1-1|NA|TRBV28|NA
TGTGCCAGCTACCGGGAGATTGAGAACACTGAAGCTTTCTTT
CASYREIENTEAFF
>TRBJ2-3|NA|TRBV7-7|NA
TGTGCTAGCAGCACTGGACTGGAAGATACGCAGTATTTT
CASSTGLEDTQYF
>TRBJ1-1|NA|TRBV19|NA
TGTGCCAGTAGTCTCACAGGGATCACTGAAGCTTTCTTT
CASSLTGITEAFF
>TRBJ1-5|TRBD1|TRBV4-1|once
TGCGCCAGCAGCGTCCGGGACAGTGGCAATCAGCCCCAGCATTTT
CASSVRDSGNQPQHF
>TRBJ1-3|NA|TRBV2|NA
TGTGCCAGCGGGAGGATAAGCTCTGGAAACACCATATATTTT
CASGRISSGNTIYF
>TRBJ2-1|TRBD2|TRBV19|NA
TGTGCCAGTAGCTTGTATAGCGGGAGGTACAATGAGCAGTTCTTC
CASSLYSGRYNEQFF
>TRBJ2-5|TRBD2|TRBV4-1|NA
TGCGCCAGCAGCCAAGATTTCATGACGCACAGCGGGAGACCCCAGAAAGAGACCCAGTACTTC
CASSQDFMTHSGRPQKETQYF
>TRBJ2-1|TRBD2|TRBV7-9|NA
TGTGCCAGCAGCTTGCAGCTAGCGGGAGGGTGGCAGTTCTTC
CASSLQLAGGWQFF
>TRBJ1-5|TRBD1|TRBV6-6|NA
TGTGCCAGCAGTTACGGCCGACAGGGGAAGAATCAGCCCCAGCATTTT
CASSYGRQGKNQPQHF
>TRBJ2-7|NA|TRBV5-6|NA
TGTGCCAGCACCTCGGGTAGCTACGAGCAGTACTTC
CASTSGSYEQYF
>TRBJ2-1|NA|TRBV19|NA
TGTGCCAGTACTGACTCGAGGGGGTACAATGAGCAGTTCTTC
CASTDSRGYNEQFF
>TRBJ2-7|NA|TRBV5-1|NA
TGCGCCAGCAGCTTGATTAGCGGCGAGCAGTACTTC
CASSLISGEQYF
>TRBJ1-3|NA|TRBV30|NA
TGTGCCTGGAGTACAGCCTTCTCTGGAAACACCATATATTTT
CAWSTAFSGNTIYF
>TRBJ2-7|TRBD2|TRBV7-9|NA
TGTGCCAGCAGCTCCGGGACTACAATCTACGAGCAGTACTTC
CASSSGTTIYEQYF
>TRBJ2-7|NA|TRBV7-2|NA
TGTGCCAGCAGTCGGACCACTAGCTACTCCTACGAGCAGTACTTC
CASSRTTSYSYEQYF
>TRBJ2-7|NA|TRBV7-2|NA
TGTGCCAGCAGCCGAACTAGCTACGAGCAGTACTTC
CASSRTSYEQYF
>TRBJ2-7|NA|TRBV6-5|NA
TGTGCCAGCAAGCAAATGCCCTTCTCCTACGAGCAGTACTTC
CASKQMPFSYEQYF
>TRBJ1-5|NA|TRBV5-8|NA
TGTGCCAGCAGCTTGGGTGTGGGCGCCATCAATCAGCCCCAGCATTTT
CASSLGVGAINQPQHF
>TRBJ2-1|NA|TRBV19|NA
TGTGCCAGTAGTATTGAGGGTAAGGAGTTCTTC
CASSIEGKEFF
>TRBJ2-2|NA|TRBV30|NA
TGTGCCTGGAGAGCTCAGGGCGGCGGGGAGCTGTTTTTT
CAWRAQGGGELFF
>TRBJ2-7|NA|TRBV5-8|NA
TGTGCCAGCAGCTTGGGACTTACTAGCTCCTACGAGCAGTACTTC
CASSLGLTSSYEQYF
>TRBJ2-6|NA|TRBV12-2|once
TGTGCAAGTCGCTCCCCCTACCCCCTTTCTGGGGCCAACGTCCTGACTTTC
CASRSPYPLSGANVLTF
>TRBJ2-5|NA|TRBV18|NA
TGTGCCAGCTCACCACCAGGGAGGGAGACCCAGTACTTC
CASSPPGRETQYF
>TRBJ1-2|NA|TRBV14|NA
TGTGCCAGCAGCCAAGAATATAGCAGTCATGGCTACACCTTC
CASSQEYSSHGYTF
>TRBJ2-5|TRBD2|TRBV25-1|NA
TGTGCCAGCAAGGGAGCGGGGGGTTGGGCCCAGTACTTC
CASKGAGGWAQYF
>TRBJ2-3|NA|TRBV5-1|NA
TGCGCCAGCAGTGCAGGTCGCACCGAAACAGATACGCAGTATTTT
CASSAGRTETDTQYF
>TRBJ2-1|TRBD2|TRBV29-1|NA
TGCAGCGCGAACCTAGCGGGAGAGGTCTATGAGCAGTTCTTC
CSANLAGEVYEQFF
>TRBJ1-5|TRBD1|TRBV4-3|NA
TGCGCCAGCAGCCAAGATCGGCAGGGGGCGCGACATCAGCCCCAGCATTTT
CASSQDRQGARHQPQHF
>TRBJ2-1|NA|TRBV6-6|once
TGTGCCAGCAGTTACTCGCGGAGGAGCTCCTACAATGAGCAGTTCTTC
CASSYSRRSSYNEQFF
>TRBJ2-1|TRBD2|TRBV19|NA
TGTGCCAGTAGCCTAAGCGGGGGGTTCAATGAGCAGTTCTTC
CASSLSGGFNEQFF
>TRBJ2-7|TRBD2|TRBV7-2|NA
TGTGCCAGCAGCCCCATGGAGGGGACTAGCGGGGCCTACGAGCAGTACTTC
CASSPMEGTSGAYEQYF
>TRBJ1-1|NA|TRBV28|few
TGTGCCAGCAGTTTTAGTGAGTACACTGAAGCTTTCTTT
CASSFSEYTEAFF
>TRBJ1-3|NA|TRBV14|NA
TGTGCCAGCAGCTTTCCGGGACACATGAGCTCTGGAAACACCATATATTTT
CASSFPGHMSSGNTIYF
>TRBJ2-5|TRBD2|TRBV28|NA
TGTGCCAGCAGTTTAGACCTTCTAGCGGGAGCTGGCGAGACCCAGTACTTC
CASSLDLLAGAGETQYF
>TRBJ1-2|NA|TRBV6-5|NA
TGTGCCAGCAGTTACTCGAAGGGTGGGGGGTTTGGCTACACCTTC
CASSYSKGGGFGYTF
>TRBJ2-7|TRBD1|TRBV5-1|NA
TGCGCCAGCAGCCCCGGGACAGGACCCTACGAGCAGTACTTC
CASSPGTGPYEQYF
>TRBJ2-7|NA|TRBV3-1/TRBV3-2|NA
TGTGCCAGCAGCCAAGCAGGGGTGGTCTACGAGCAGTACTTC
CASSQAGVVYEQYF
>TRBJ2-3|TRBD2|TRBV3-1/TRBV3-2|NA
TGTGCCAGCAGCCGGACTAGCGGCACAGATACGCAGTATTTT
CASSRTSGTDTQYF
>TRBJ1-4|NA|TRBV30|NA
TGTGCCTGGGGGGGACTGTTTAATGAAAAACTGTTTTTT
CAWGGLFNEKLFF
>TRBJ2-1|NA|TRBV7-3|NA
TGTGCCAGCAGCCCCCGGATTGAGGGCGGAGAGCAGTTCTTC
CASSPRIEGGEQFF
>TRBJ1-6|TRBD1|TRBV5-1|few
TGCGCCAGCAGCCCAGCAGGGGGTAAGGTTCCCCTCCACTTT
CASSPAGGKVPLHF
>TRBJ1-2|NA|TRBV28|NA
TGTGCCAGCAGTTTTAAGGGGAATGGCTACACCTTC
CASSFKGNGYTF
>TRBJ2-5|NA|TRBV11-2|once
TGTGCCAGCAGCCCGGGGGAGACCCAGTACTTC
CASSPGETQYF
>TRBJ2-7|TRBD2|TRBV27|NA
TGTGCCAGCAGTTTATGGGGAACCGGGACTAGCGGCTACGAGCAGTACTTC
CASSLWGTGTSGYEQYF